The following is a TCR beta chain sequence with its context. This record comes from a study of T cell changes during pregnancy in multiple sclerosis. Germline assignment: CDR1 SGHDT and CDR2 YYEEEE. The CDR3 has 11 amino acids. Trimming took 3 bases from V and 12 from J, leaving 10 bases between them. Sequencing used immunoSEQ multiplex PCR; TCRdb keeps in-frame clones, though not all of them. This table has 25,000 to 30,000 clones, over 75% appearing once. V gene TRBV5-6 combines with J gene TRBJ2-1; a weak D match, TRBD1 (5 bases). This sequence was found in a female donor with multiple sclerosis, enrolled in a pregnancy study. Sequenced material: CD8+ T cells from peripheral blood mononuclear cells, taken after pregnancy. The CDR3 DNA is TGTGCCAGCAGCTACGGACACGGGCAGTTCTTC. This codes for CASSYGHGQFF.